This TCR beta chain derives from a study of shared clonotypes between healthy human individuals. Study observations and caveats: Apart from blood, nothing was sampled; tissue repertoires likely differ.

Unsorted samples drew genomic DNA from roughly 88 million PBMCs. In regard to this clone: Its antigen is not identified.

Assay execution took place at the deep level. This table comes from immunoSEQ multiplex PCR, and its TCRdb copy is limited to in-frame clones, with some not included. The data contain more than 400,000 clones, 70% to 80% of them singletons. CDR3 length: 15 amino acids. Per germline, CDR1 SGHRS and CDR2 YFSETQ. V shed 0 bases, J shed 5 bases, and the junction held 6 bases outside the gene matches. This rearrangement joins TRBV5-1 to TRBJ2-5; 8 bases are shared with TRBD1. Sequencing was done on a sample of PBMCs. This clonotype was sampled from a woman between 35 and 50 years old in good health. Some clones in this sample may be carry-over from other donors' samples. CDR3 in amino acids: CASSLEDRAWETQYF. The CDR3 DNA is TGCGCCAGCAGCTTGGAGGACAGGGCGTGGGAGACCCAGTACTTC.